A selection of T cell receptor beta chains follows, all from one sample in a study of beta chain features in type 1 diabetes. Method: immunoSEQ multiplex PCR; TCRdb's copy keeps in-frame clones and lacks some. The sample lists nearly 700,000 clones, under 15% occurring once. The specimen was naive CD4+ T cells from blood. Every receptor here comes from a man aged 18 to 29 with type 1 diabetes. The CDR3 runs from the conserved cysteine through the conserved F or W. Clone size appears in some rows only: once, few, many, or a class for an expanded clone.

v_gene	abundance	j_gene	CDR3aa
TRBV27	few	TRBJ2-5	CASSPGTGGEGTQYF
TRBV7-7	.	TRBJ1-1	CASSLAEGAEAFF
TRBV28	few	TRBJ2-1	CASSSGLAVDTYNEQFF
TRBV30	.	TRBJ1-2	CAWSVVLDYGYTF
TRBV7-2	.	TRBJ2-7	CASSFSQGYEQYF
TRBV29-1	few	TRBJ1-2	CSVEGPWGYGYTF
TRBV5-1	.	TRBJ1-3	CASSIQGTSGNTIYF
TRBV4-1	few	TRBJ1-5	CASSQDRGRGSNQPQHF
TRBV29-1	.	TRBJ2-2	CSVGQLNTGELFF
TRBV7-3	.	TRBJ2-5	CASSVDGVQETQYF
TRBV4-1	.	TRBJ2-3	CASSQVPRGQGTQYF
TRBV7-2	few	TRBJ2-7	CASSLALPTPRGEQYF
TRBV7-8	few	TRBJ2-1	CASLPSGLAGEQFF
TRBV30	.	TRBJ1-1	CAWKSRGGWGTEAFF
TRBV27	.	TRBJ2-3	CASNQDRGADTQYF
TRBV11-2	few	TRBJ1-3	CASSTRTERAGNTIYF
TRBV19	.	TRBJ2-5	CASSLGRALQETQYF
TRBV21-1	.	TRBJ1-6	CAPQGDNSPLHF
TRBV7-9	.	TRBJ2-3	CASSLARWRTDTQYF
TRBV7-9	.	TRBJ1-4	CASSQEDGQINEKLFF
TRBV5-1	.	TRBJ2-7	CASSRSRDVRSYEQYF
TRBV19	few	TRBJ2-6	CASSKGIAGRISGANVLTF
TRBV7-9	few	TRBJ1-1	CASSLPPHQQAFF